The entry below describes one TCR beta chain. Investigators amplified TCR beta CDR3 regions from RNA transcripts. HTBI primers served in a first-round RT-PCR, which a second-round multiplex PCR followed. MiXCR, run by TCRdb on the multiplex PCR reads, gives a single entry per CDR3 protein. This table has more than 300,000 distinct CDR3 sequences, 15% appearing once. These data originate in a study of Graves' ophthalmopathy and Graves' hyperthyroidism. The sequencing sample was made of peripheral blood. The clonotype comes from a young woman with stable Graves' hyperthyroidism.

CDR3 loop: CASSQEGGSTEAFF. In DNA, the CDR3 is TGCGCCAGCAGCCAAGAAGGCGGGAGCACTGAAGCTTTCTTT. The chain joins TRBV4-1 to TRBJ1-1; D is undetermined. Trimming removed 0 bases at V and 4 bases at J, with 9 bases between. The CDR3 totals 14 residues. Germline assignment: CDR1 MGHRA and CDR2 YSYEKL.